The next 28 T cell receptor beta chains were all read from a single sample in a study of CD8 T cells in ankylosing spondylitis. Study-level findings and limits: Within ankylosing spondylitis blood, a TCR beta motif made up of seven to nine highly homologous variants appeared to be characteristic.

The antigens for these receptors are not known. One entry per CDR3 protein, called by TCRdb with MiXCR from the 5' RACE reads. This sample yields 200,000 to 250,000 distinct CDR3 sequences, of which 15% to 20% are seen a single time; approximately 40% belongs to the top ten. The material sequenced was blood, either unsorted or a sorted T cell fraction (not recorded which). These receptors were obtained from a male donor with ankylosing spondylitis.

The CDR3 here is CASSLAFMKGVKTQYF. The CDR3 DNA is TGCGCCAGCAGCTTGGCCTTCATGAAGGGAGTGAAGACCCAGTACTTC. The chain couples TRBV5-1 to TRBJ2-5, with D possibly TRBD2 on 5 matching bases. Trimming took off 0 bases at V and 6 bases at J, with 18 bases between the two ends. CDR1 and CDR2 (germline): SGHRS, YFSETQ. The CDR3 spans 16 residues.

This rearrangement joins TRBV6-2 or TRBV6-3 to TRBJ2-2; TRBD1 matches 9 bases. The V gene's germline CDR1 is MNHEY and CDR2 SVGEGT. Losses at the gene ends were 4 bases for V and 0 bases for J; bases not matched to a gene: 15. CDR3 length: 20 residues. The CDR3, as DNA: TGTGCCAGCAGTTGGGAAAGGGACAGGGAGTTTGCTTCGAACACCGGGGAGCTGTTTTTT. Translating it yields CASSWERDREFASNTGELFF.

This rearrangement joins TRBV7-8 to TRBJ1-2, with a possible D match to TRBD1 (6 bases). Germline V gives CDR1 SGHVS, CDR2 FQNEAQ. CDR3 length: 13 amino acids. Trimming removed 5 bases at V and 4 bases at J, with 11 bases between. The CDR3 coding sequence is TGTGCCAGCAGCCCGACAGGACTCTATGGCTACACCTTC. Protein sequence: CASSPTGLYGYTF.

This rearrangement joins TRBV5-6 to TRBJ1-1; possible D gene TRBD1, 6 bases. CDR1 and CDR2 from the germline V gene are SGHDT and YYEEEE. With 5 bases removed from V and 0 bases from J, the gap between germline ends came to 14 bases. CDR3 size: 15 residues. CDR3 in amino acids: CASSYGQLMNTEAFF. Written as DNA, the CDR3 is TGTGCCAGCAGTTACGGACAGTTGATGAACACTGAAGCTTTCTTT.

The chain has TRBV11-3 and TRBJ2-2; 7 positions match TRBD2. In germline, CDR1 is SGHNT, CDR2 YENEEA. CDR3 length: 16 residues. The V segment lost 3 bases and the J segment 3 bases; nucleotides outside the gene matches: 7. CDR3 nucleotides: TGTGCCAGCAGCTTGCTAGCGGCTTGGGACACCGGGGAGCTGTTTTTT. It translates to CASSLLAAWDTGELFF. Full variable domain (outside the CDR3, taken from reference TRBV11-3 and TRBJ2-2): EAGVVQSPRYKIIEKKQPVAFWCNPISGHNTLYWYLQNLGQGPELLIRYENEEAVDDSQLPKDRFSAERLKGVDSTLKIQPAELGDSAVYLCASSLLAAWDTGELFFGEGSRLTVL.

V is TRBV13 and J is TRBJ2-7, with D perhaps being TRBD1 or TRBD2 (5 bases each). This CDR3 is 16 amino acids long. Germline V gives CDR1 PRHDT, CDR2 FYEKMQ (reference sequence). Trimming stripped 5 bases from V and 0 bases from J, with 17 bases between. The CDR3 DNA is TGTGCCAGCAGCCTGTTCCCCGGGACGCCCTCCTACGAGCAGTACTTC. Translated: CASSLFPGTPSYEQYF.

This clonotype was counted ten times or more. CDR3: CSVVFQARSYEQYF. DNA of the CDR3: TGCAGCGTTGTCTTCCAGGCACGATCCTACGAGCAGTACTTC. This chain uses TRBV29-1 with TRBJ2-7, with D unclear. Looked up from germline, CDR1 is SQVTM and CDR2 is ANQGSEA. The CDR3 runs 14 residues. Deletions cut 4 bases from V and 1 base from J, with 14 bases between.

This clonotype came up a few times. V and J are TRBV12-3 or TRBV12-4 and TRBJ2-6; D gene unclear. The ends were cut back, 3 bases at V and 0 bases at J, with 6 bases in the middle. This CDR3 contains 15 residues. The CDR3 DNA is TGTGCCAGCAGTTTCGGGTCCTCTGGGGCCAACGTCCTGACTTTC. This encodes CASSFGSSGANVLTF.

This clonotype was recorded at least ten times. The rearrangement links TRBV12-3 or TRBV12-4 to TRBJ2-1; D is perhaps TRBD1 or TRBD2 (5 bases each). The CDR3 totals 14 residues. The germline V and J ends were trimmed by 4 bases and 9 bases, with 16 bases remaining between them. DNA for the CDR3: TGTGCCAGCAGTTCGGGGACCCCACACGGTGAGCAGTTCTTC. The encoded protein is CASSSGTPHGEQFF.

The V and J genes are TRBV20-1 and TRBJ2-3, with D unclear. CDR3 length: 15 amino acids. Germline V CDR1 and CDR2: DFQATT, SNEGSKA (reference sequence). Trimming pared 0 bases from V and 1 base from J, leaving 11 bases between. The CDR3 DNA reads TGCAGTGCTAGAGATTCGCCGGGCGGCACAGATACGCAGTATTTT. It codes for CSARDSPGGTDTQYF.

This clonotype was counted between two and nine times. The chain joins TRBV9 to TRBJ2-1; D is uncertain. The V end lost 7 bases, the J end lost 15 bases, and 14 bases lay between the germline ends. The CDR3 consists of 10 residues. In germline, CDR1 is SGDLS, CDR2 YYNGEE. The CDR3 DNA follows: TGTGCCAGCCCCGGGTTTTTCGTGTTCTTC. The encoded protein is CASPGFFVFF.

This clonotype was found a few times. V usage is TRBV11-2 and J usage is TRBJ2-5; TRBD2 matches at 7 bases. The CDR3 covers 15 residues. CDR1 and CDR2 (germline): SGHAT, FQNNGV. V was pared by 3 bases and J by 4 bases, with 8 bases of the junction left unmatched. This chain's CDR3 is CASSLEAGWLETQYF. The CDR3 DNA is TGTGCCAGCAGCTTGGAAGCGGGGTGGTTAGAGACCCAGTACTTC.

This clonotype was counted only a few times. The rearrangement links TRBV10-3 to TRBJ2-1, with 8 bases aligning to TRBD1. The germline V gene has CDR1 ENHRY and CDR2 SYGVKD. The length of the CDR3 is 16 residues. The J segment lost 5 bases and the V segment lost 3 bases, leaving 9 bases of the junction unmatched. The DNA for the CDR3 is TGTGCCATCAGTGAACACCCCGGGACAGGAGACAATGAGCAGTTCTTC. Its translation: CAISEHPGTGDNEQFF.

The V and J genes are TRBV6-2 or TRBV6-3 and TRBJ1-1, with a possible D match to TRBD1 (5 bases). The CDR3 is made up of 15 amino acids. From germline, CDR1 is MNHEY and CDR2 SVGEGT. The V end was cut by 2 bases, the J end by 6 bases, with 16 bases between. CDR3 sequence (DNA): TGTGCCAGCAGTTACACGACGGATAGGGGTCCTGAAGCTTTCTTT. This gives the protein CASSYTTDRGPEAFF.

A few counts support this clonotype. V is TRBV29-1 and J is TRBJ1-2; unclear D gene. Germline values: CDR1 SQVTM, CDR2 ANQGSEA. V lost 4 bases and J lost 5, with 17 bases in between. This CDR3 has 14 residues. The CDR3 sequence: CSVGSPGEGYGYTF. The CDR3, as DNA: TGCAGCGTTGGATCTCCCGGGGAGGGTTATGGCTACACCTTC.

This clonotype was observed a few times. The J gene is TRBJ2-7, the V gene TRBV7-8; D gene uncertain. CDR1 and CDR2 from the germline V gene are SGHVS and FQNEAQ. The CDR3 length is 15 residues. The V and J ends lost 1 base and 2 bases respectively, with 12 bases between them. The CDR3, as DNA: TGTGCCAGCAGCTTAGACGCATCCGTCCCCTACGAGCAGTACTTC. Translation: CASSLDASVPYEQYF.

This rearrangement joins TRBV7-8 to TRBJ1-5, with a tentative D call TRBD1 (6 bases). The CDR3 covers 16 residues. The germline gives CDR1 SGHVS, CDR2 FQNEAQ. The V and J ends lost 5 bases and 4 bases respectively, with 18 bases between them. This chain's CDR3 is CASSEFGTLLNQPQHF. CDR3 sequence (DNA): TGTGCCAGCAGCGAATTCGGGACATTATTAAATCAGCCCCAGCATTTT.

This clonotype came up a few times. The J gene is TRBJ2-7, the V gene TRBV2, with D maybe TRBD1 (6 bases). The CDR3 is made up of 15 amino acids. Germline V gene lookup returns CDR1 SNHLY and CDR2 FYNNEI. V was trimmed by 6 bases and J by 4 bases, leaving 19 bases between them. The CDR3 region has the DNA TGTGCCAGCAGCCACACTCAACAGGGTGCGTACGAGCAGTACTTC. Its translation is CASSHTQQGAYEQYF.

The rearrangement joins TRBV5-4 to TRBJ2-1; 11 bases agree with TRBD1. In germline, CDR1 is SGHNT, CDR2 YYREEE (reference sequence). The CDR3 loop spans 16 amino acids. V dropped 4 bases and J dropped 0; count of bases not matched to a gene: 3. The CDR3 nucleotides are TGTGCCAGCAGCCCGGACAGGGGGCTCTCCTACAATGAGCAGTTCTTC. Translating it yields CASSPDRGLSYNEQFF.

In its sample, this clonotype was seen a few times. This chain links TRBV27 with TRBJ1-2; maybe TRBD1 (5 bases). Germline V gene lookup returns CDR1 MNHEY and CDR2 SMNVEV (reference sequence). The V gene lost 2 bases and the J gene lost 8 bases, with 9 bases spanning the gap. CDR3 length: 12 residues. The CDR3 region is CASSLSGAGYTF. CDR3 nucleotides: TGTGCCAGCAGTTTAAGCGGGGCAGGCTACACCTTC.

V usage is TRBV20-1 and J usage is TRBJ2-3; tentatively, D is TRBD2 (6 bases). Deletions cut 6 bases from V and 2 bases from J, with 21 bases between. The CDR3 spans 16 residues. CDR1 and CDR2 from the germline V gene are DFQATT and SNEGSKA (reference sequence). As DNA, the CDR3 is TGCAGTGCGAAAGTTCCCGCGACTAGGAACACAGATACGCAGTATTTT. Protein sequence: CSAKVPATRNTDTQYF.

This sequence joins TRBV30 and TRBJ2-6; D is unclear. In germline, CDR1 is GTSNPN, CDR2 SVGIG (reference sequence). The CDR3 loop spans 14 amino acids. V was trimmed by 2 bases and J by 0 bases, leaving 5 bases between them. The CDR3 reads CAWSFHSGANVLTF. The CDR3 region has the DNA TGTGCCTGGAGTTTCCACTCTGGGGCCAACGTCCTGACTTTC.

This clonotype has only a few counts. This chain joins TRBV20-1 and TRBJ1-5, with a tentative D call TRBD1 (6 bases). The CDR3 length is 17 residues. V was trimmed by 1 base and J by 1 base, leaving 17 bases between them. CDR1 and CDR2 (germline): DFQATT, SNEGSKA (reference sequence). CDR3 sequence: CSARGLSGGPSNQPQHF. DNA for the CDR3: TGCAGTGCTAGAGGGCTGTCTGGGGGGCCCAGCAATCAGCCCCAGCATTTT.

The chain carries TRBV7-3 and TRBJ2-1; 12 bases line up with TRBD2. The CDR3 sequence is 16 residues long. CDR1 is SGHTA and CDR2 is FQGTGA in the germline V gene. Losses at the gene ends were 5 bases for V and 5 bases for J; bases not matched to a gene: 7. For the CDR3, the DNA is TGTGCCAGCAGCCCCTCGGGACTAGCGGGTAACAATGAGCAGTTCTTC. It specifies CASSPSGLAGNNEQFF.

The V gene is TRBV15, the J gene TRBJ2-5; D is unresolved. Germline V gene lookup returns CDR1 LNHNV and CDR2 YYDKDF (reference sequence). CDR3 length: 12 amino acids. V shed 0 bases and J shed 5 bases, with 4 bases lying between them. The CDR3 DNA is TGTGCCACCAGCAGAGAAGGGGAGACCCAGTACTTC. It codes for CATSREGETQYF.

The chain couples TRBV27 to TRBJ2-2; D possibly uses TRBD1 or TRBD2 (6 bases each). Trimming removed 4 bases at V and 3 bases at J, with 9 bases between. CDR3 length equals 14 residues. CDR1 is MNHEY, CDR2 SMNVEV, per germline (reference sequence). The CDR3 bases are TGTGCCAGCAGTTGGGGGGCTGACACCGGGGAGCTGTTTTTT. Encoded protein: CASSWGADTGELFF.

V and J are TRBV9 and TRBJ2-2; a possible D gene is TRBD2 (7 bases). Between the trimmed V and J ends, which lost 0 bases and 6 bases, there was a span of 12 bases. CDR3 length: 15 amino acids. The germline gives CDR1 SGDLS, CDR2 YYNGEE. CDR3 sequence: CASSVAGGWAGELFF. The CDR3 nucleotides are TGTGCCAGCAGCGTAGCGGGGGGCTGGGCCGGGGAGCTGTTTTTT.

The V call is TRBV12-3 or TRBV12-4, the J call TRBJ2-3; D unclear. The CDR3 runs to 14 residues. V lost 0 bases and J 3 bases, leaving 7 bases between the germline ends. CDR3 region: CASSLADLTDTQYF. In DNA, the CDR3 is TGTGCCAGCAGTTTAGCTGACCTGACAGATACGCAGTATTTT.